The rows below give T cell receptor beta chains drawn from one sample of a study of blood T cell repertoires in COVID-19. Profiling relied on immunoSEQ multiplex PCR, and the TCRdb table lists in-frame clones only, not all of them. Among some 290,000 clones listed, 85% to 95% were seen once. Sequenced: PBMCs or T cells enriched from blood (not recorded which). The receptor source for this set is a woman in her twenties or thirties who had been exposed to COVID-19. Both conserved end residues are part of each CDR3. A D gene is named only where the DNA matches it firmly. Expanded clones get a size class; other rows say once, few or many, or leave the size out.

clone_size: once
v_call: TRBV6-5
d_call: TRBD1
j_call: TRBJ2-7
cdr3_aa: CASSPPGTVYEQYF
cdr3_nt: TGTGCCAGCAGTCCTCCAGGGACAGTCTACGAGCAGTACTTC

clone_size: .
v_call: TRBV5-1
d_call: .
j_call: TRBJ2-7
cdr3_aa: CASSRVGDTYEQYF
cdr3_nt: TGCGCCAGCAGCCGGGTGGGGGACACCTACGAGCAGTACTTC

clone_size: .
v_call: TRBV6-5
d_call: .
j_call: TRBJ1-2
cdr3_aa: CASSYSAGNYGYTF
cdr3_nt: TGTGCCAGCAGTTACTCAGCAGGAAACTATGGCTACACCTTC

clone_size: .
v_call: TRBV30
d_call: .
j_call: TRBJ1-3
cdr3_aa: CAWTTTGGNTIYF
cdr3_nt: TGTGCCTGGACCACCACGGGGGGAAACACCATATATTTT

clone_size: .
v_call: TRBV6-5
d_call: .
j_call: TRBJ1-3
cdr3_aa: CASSLTALENTIYF
cdr3_nt: TGTGCCAGCAGTTTAACAGCTCTCGAAAACACCATATATTTT

clone_size: .
v_call: TRBV6-5
d_call: .
j_call: TRBJ1-5
cdr3_aa: CASSLTIGGAQHF
cdr3_nt: TGTGCCAGCAGCCTCACGATAGGCGGGGCCCAGCATTTT

clone_size: .
v_call: TRBV12-5
d_call: .
j_call: TRBJ1-3
cdr3_aa: CASGFYPGYSGNTIYF
cdr3_nt: TGTGCTAGTGGTTTTTACCCGGGTTACTCTGGAAACACCATATATTTT

clone_size: .
v_call: TRBV12-3/TRBV12-4
d_call: .
j_call: TRBJ1-1
cdr3_aa: CASTPEGGGAFF
cdr3_nt: TGTGCCAGCACCCCAGAGGGGGGGGGAGCTTTCTTT

clone_size: once
v_call: TRBV19
d_call: TRBD2
j_call: TRBJ2-1
cdr3_aa: CASSIFAGDHQKFNEQFF
cdr3_nt: TGTGCCAGTAGTATATTTGCGGGGGACCACCAAAAATTCAATGAGCAGTTCTTC

clone_size: .
v_call: TRBV4-2
d_call: TRBD1
j_call: TRBJ1-5
cdr3_aa: CASSQDRDRGHQPQHF
cdr3_nt: TGTGCCAGCAGCCAAGACCGTGACAGGGGGCATCAGCCCCAGCATTTT

clone_size: .
v_call: TRBV18
d_call: TRBD1
j_call: TRBJ1-2
cdr3_aa: CASSPGQGVNYGYTF
cdr3_nt: TGTGCCAGCTCTCCTGGACAGGGGGTTAACTATGGCTACACCTTC

clone_size: .
v_call: TRBV4-1
d_call: .
j_call: TRBJ1-5
cdr3_aa: CASSQQGVGANQPQHF
cdr3_nt: TGCGCCAGCAGCCAGCAAGGGGTAGGGGCCAATCAGCCCCAGCATTTT

clone_size: .
v_call: TRBV11-2
d_call: TRBD2
j_call: TRBJ2-3
cdr3_aa: CASSPFGLDISTDTQYF
cdr3_nt: TGTGCCAGCAGCCCATTTGGACTAGACATTAGCACAGATACGCAGTATTTT

clone_size: .
v_call: TRBV12-5
d_call: TRBD2
j_call: TRBJ2-3
cdr3_aa: CASGLVHWRGLAASTDTQYF
cdr3_nt: TGTGCTAGTGGTTTGGTACACTGGCGGGGACTAGCAGCTAGCACAGATACGCAGTATTTT

clone_size: few
v_call: TRBV5-1
d_call: TRBD1
j_call: TRBJ1-1
cdr3_aa: CASSLWPLGQGNTEAFF
cdr3_nt: TGCGCCAGCAGCTTGTGGCCTCTTGGACAGGGGAACACTGAAGCTTTCTTT

clone_size: .
v_call: TRBV19
d_call: TRBD1
j_call: TRBJ1-5
cdr3_aa: CASSRDRFNQPQHF
cdr3_nt: TGTGCCAGTAGTCGGGACAGGTTCAATCAGCCCCAGCATTTT

clone_size: .
v_call: TRBV4-3
d_call: TRBD1
j_call: TRBJ1-6
cdr3_aa: CASSPKGAGQDSPLHF
cdr3_nt: TGCGCCAGCAGCCCAAAGGGGGCAGGGCAGGATTCACCCCTCCACTTT

clone_size: .
v_call: TRBV5-5
d_call: .
j_call: TRBJ1-2
cdr3_aa: CASSLGASTYGYTF
cdr3_nt: TGTGCCAGCAGCTTGGGGGCCAGTACCTATGGCTACACCTTC

clone_size: .
v_call: TRBV7-6
d_call: TRBD2
j_call: TRBJ2-3
cdr3_aa: CASSSVRDYQFTQYF
cdr3_nt: TGTGCCAGCAGCTCCGTCCGGGACTACCAATTTACGCAGTATTTT

clone_size: .
v_call: TRBV11-2
d_call: .
j_call: TRBJ2-7
cdr3_aa: CASSLDGRQSSYEQYF
cdr3_nt: TGTGCCAGCAGCTTAGATGGGAGACAAAGCTCCTACGAGCAGTACTTC

clone_size: .
v_call: TRBV27
d_call: TRBD1
j_call: TRBJ1-2
cdr3_aa: CASRGDGTGRYYGYTF
cdr3_nt: TGTGCCAGCAGGGGGGATGGGACAGGGAGGTACTATGGCTACACCTTC

clone_size: .
v_call: TRBV18
d_call: TRBD1
j_call: TRBJ1-1
cdr3_aa: CASSPGQGGTEAFF
cdr3_nt: TGTGCCAGCTCACCCGGACAGGGGGGCACTGAAGCTTTCTTT

clone_size: .
v_call: TRBV27
d_call: .
j_call: TRBJ1-1
cdr3_aa: CASSLSPHSGTEAFF
cdr3_nt: TGTGCCAGCAGTTTATCCCCCCACAGTGGCACTGAAGCTTTCTTT

clone_size: once
v_call: TRBV6-6
d_call: .
j_call: TRBJ1-2
cdr3_aa: CASSFAEANYGYTF
cdr3_nt: TGTGCCAGCAGTTTTGCAGAAGCTAACTATGGCTACACCTTC

clone_size: .
v_call: TRBV5-4
d_call: TRBD1
j_call: TRBJ2-7
cdr3_aa: CASSRRDSSYEQYF
cdr3_nt: TGTGCCAGCAGCCGAAGGGACAGCTCCTACGAGCAGTACTTC

clone_size: .
v_call: TRBV7-9
d_call: .
j_call: TRBJ1-2
cdr3_aa: CASSPRDIFYGYTF
cdr3_nt: TGTGCCAGCAGCCCCCGGGACATCTTCTATGGCTACACCTTC

clone_size: .
v_call: TRBV6-1
d_call: .
j_call: TRBJ1-2
cdr3_aa: CASSENPLRGHGYTF
cdr3_nt: TGTGCCAGCAGTGAGAACCCCCTCAGGGGCCATGGCTACACCTTC

clone_size: .
v_call: TRBV10-3
d_call: TRBD2
j_call: TRBJ2-5
cdr3_aa: CAISTSGGLETQYF
cdr3_nt: TGTGCCATCAGTACTAGCGGGGGGTTAGAGACCCAGTACTTC

clone_size: .
v_call: TRBV5-1
d_call: .
j_call: TRBJ1-1
cdr3_aa: CASSLERTRGTEAFF
cdr3_nt: TGCGCCAGCAGCTTGGAAAGGACCCGAGGGACTGAAGCTTTCTTT

clone_size: .
v_call: TRBV2
d_call: TRBD2
j_call: TRBJ2-1
cdr3_aa: CASMRLAGFNEQFF
cdr3_nt: TGTGCCAGCATGCGACTAGCGGGGTTCAATGAGCAGTTCTTC